This TCR beta chain came from a study of siplizumab effects on memory and regulatory T cells. As for this clone: Its matching antigen is unknown. A much larger clonotype is one base distant, so this may be a read error. The same CDR3 also results from other DNA sequences found in this sample.

CDR3 length: 14 amino acids. Germline V gene sequence: CDR1 MDHEN, CDR2 SYDVKM. With V trimmed by 3 bases and J by 2 bases, 0 bases remained unmatched. Measured with immunoSEQ multiplex PCR; TCRdb has only the in-frame clones, and not every one. This table has about 5,600 clones, about 50% appearing once. The authors kept the mixed lymphocyte reaction cells in coculture at 37°C for about 6 days. This clonotype was sampled from a human donor in good health; the cells came from an allogeneic mixed lymphocyte reaction. Some clones in this sample may be carry-over from other donors' samples. Sequencing was carried out using CFSE-low (dividing) CD8+ T cells sorted from an allogeneic mixed lymphocyte reaction. The rearrangement links TRBV28 to TRBJ2-7, with 11 nucleotides matching TRBD1. DNA for the CDR3: TGTGCCAGCAGTTTGGGACAGGGGGCCTACGAGCAGTACTTC. It yields the protein CASSLGQGAYEQYF.